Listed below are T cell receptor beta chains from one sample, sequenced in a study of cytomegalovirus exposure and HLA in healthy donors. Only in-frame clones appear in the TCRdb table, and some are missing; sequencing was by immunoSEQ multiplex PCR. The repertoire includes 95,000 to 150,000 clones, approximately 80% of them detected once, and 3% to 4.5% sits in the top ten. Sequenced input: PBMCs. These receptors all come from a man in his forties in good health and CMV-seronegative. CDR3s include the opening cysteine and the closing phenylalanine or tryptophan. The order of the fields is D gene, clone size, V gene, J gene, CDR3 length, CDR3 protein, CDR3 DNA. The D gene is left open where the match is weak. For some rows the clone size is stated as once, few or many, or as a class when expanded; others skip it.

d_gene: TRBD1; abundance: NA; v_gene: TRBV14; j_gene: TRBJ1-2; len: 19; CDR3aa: CASSQWTGATVNSNYGYTF; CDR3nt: TGTGCCAGCAGCCAATGGACAGGGGCGACAGTAAACTCTAACTATGGCTACACCTTC
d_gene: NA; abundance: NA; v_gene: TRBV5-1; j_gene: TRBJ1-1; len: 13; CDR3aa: CASSRDDRLEAFF; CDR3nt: TGCGCCAGCAGCCGCGATGACAGACTCGAAGCTTTCTTT
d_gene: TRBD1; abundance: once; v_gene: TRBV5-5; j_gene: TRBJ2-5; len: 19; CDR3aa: CASSSMKSIPGQGQETQYF; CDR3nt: TGTGCCAGCAGCTCGATGAAATCCATCCCGGGACAGGGACAAGAGACCCAGTACTTC
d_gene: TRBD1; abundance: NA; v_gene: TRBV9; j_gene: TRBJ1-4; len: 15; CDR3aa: CASSVRTGYNEKLFF; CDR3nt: TGTGCCAGCAGCGTACGGACAGGATACAATGAAAAACTGTTTTTT
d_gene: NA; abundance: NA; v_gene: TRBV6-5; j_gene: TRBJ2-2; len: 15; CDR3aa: CASSPPRGNTGELFF; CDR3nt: TGTGCCAGCAGCCCCCCCCGGGGGAACACCGGGGAGCTGTTTTTT
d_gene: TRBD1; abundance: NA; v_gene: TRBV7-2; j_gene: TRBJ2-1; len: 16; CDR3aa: CASSLVGTKGANEQFF; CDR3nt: TGTGCCAGCAGCTTAGTAGGAACGAAGGGGGCCAATGAGCAGTTCTTC
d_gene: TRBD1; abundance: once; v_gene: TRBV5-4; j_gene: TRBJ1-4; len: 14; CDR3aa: CASSQDRVIGELFF; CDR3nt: TGTGCCAGCAGCCAAGACAGGGTCATAGGGGAACTGTTTTTT
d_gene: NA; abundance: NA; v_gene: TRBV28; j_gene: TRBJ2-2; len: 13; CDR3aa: CASSLWGSMELFF; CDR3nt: TGTGCCAGCAGTTTATGGGGCTCAATGGAGCTGTTTTTT
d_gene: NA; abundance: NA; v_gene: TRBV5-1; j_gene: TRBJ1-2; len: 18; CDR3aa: CASSLAFGNIKANYGYTF; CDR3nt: TGCGCCAGCAGCTTGGCCTTCGGGAATATTAAAGCTAACTATGGCTACACCTTC
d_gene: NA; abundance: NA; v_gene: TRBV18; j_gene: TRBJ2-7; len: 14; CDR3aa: CASSLPGESTEQYF; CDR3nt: TGTGCCAGCTCACTGCCGGGTGAGTCTACCGAGCAGTACTTC
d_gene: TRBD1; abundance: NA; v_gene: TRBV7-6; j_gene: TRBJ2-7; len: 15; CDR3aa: CASSLVGQGAYEQYF; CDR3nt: TGTGCCAGCAGCTTAGTCGGACAGGGGGCCTACGAGCAGTACTTC
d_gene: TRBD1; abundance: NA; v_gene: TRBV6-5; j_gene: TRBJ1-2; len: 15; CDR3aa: CASSSSDRMGYGYTF; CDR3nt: TGTGCCAGCAGTTCATCGGACAGGATGGGCTATGGCTACACCTTC
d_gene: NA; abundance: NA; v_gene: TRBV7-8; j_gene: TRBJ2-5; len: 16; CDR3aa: CASSLGLAGGQETQYF; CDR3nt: TGTGCCAGCAGCTTAGGGCTAGCAGGAGGGCAAGAGACCCAGTACTTC
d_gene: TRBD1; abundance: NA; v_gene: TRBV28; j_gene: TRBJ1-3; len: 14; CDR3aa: CASTSTGPGNTIYF; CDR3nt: TGTGCCAGCACCTCGACAGGGCCTGGAAACACCATATATTTT
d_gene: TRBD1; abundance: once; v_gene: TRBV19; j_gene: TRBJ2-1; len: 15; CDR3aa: CASSIDGTGADEQFF; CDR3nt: TGTGCCAGTAGTATAGACGGGACAGGGGCCGATGAGCAGTTCTTC
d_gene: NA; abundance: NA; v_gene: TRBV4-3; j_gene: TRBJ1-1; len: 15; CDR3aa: CASSQVAGPSTEAFF; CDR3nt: TGCGCCAGCAGCCAAGTCGCAGGGCCGAGCACTGAAGCTTTCTTT
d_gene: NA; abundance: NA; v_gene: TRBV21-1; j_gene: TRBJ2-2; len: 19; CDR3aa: CASSRGPRDRPLHTGELFF; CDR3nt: TGTGCCAGCAGCAGAGGCCCTAGGGACAGACCCCTTCACACCGGGGAGCTGTTTTTT
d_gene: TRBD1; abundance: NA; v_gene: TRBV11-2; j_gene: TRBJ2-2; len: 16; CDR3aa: CASSQGQGKGAGELFF; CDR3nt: TGTGCCAGCAGCCAGGGACAGGGAAAAGGAGCCGGGGAGCTGTTTTTT
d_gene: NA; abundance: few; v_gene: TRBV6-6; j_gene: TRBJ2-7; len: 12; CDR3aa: CASSQFRGEQYF; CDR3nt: TGTGCCAGCAGTCAATTTAGGGGCGAGCAGTACTTC
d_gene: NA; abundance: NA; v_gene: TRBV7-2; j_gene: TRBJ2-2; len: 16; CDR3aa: CASSGLGTKNTGELFF; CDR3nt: TGTGCCAGCAGCGGACTGGGGACAAAAAACACCGGGGAGCTGTTTTTT
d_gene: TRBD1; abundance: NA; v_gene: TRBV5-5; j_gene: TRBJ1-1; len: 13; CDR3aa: CASSFRTGTEAFF; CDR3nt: TGTGCCAGCAGCTTTAGGACAGGCACTGAAGCTTTCTTT
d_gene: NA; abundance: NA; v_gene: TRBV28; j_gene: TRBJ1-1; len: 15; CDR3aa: CASSLVSGVYTEAFF; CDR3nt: TGTGCCAGCAGTTTGGTGTCCGGGGTATACACTGAAGCTTTCTTT
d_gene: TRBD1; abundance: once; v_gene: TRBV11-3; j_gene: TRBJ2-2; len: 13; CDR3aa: CASSQGATGELFF; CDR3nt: TGTGCCAGCAGCCAGGGGGCCACCGGGGAGCTGTTTTTT
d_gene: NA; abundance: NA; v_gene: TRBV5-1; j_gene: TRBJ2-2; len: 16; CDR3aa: CASSSTGRGNTGELFF; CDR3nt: TGCGCCAGCAGCTCAACAGGGAGAGGGAACACCGGGGAGCTGTTTTTT
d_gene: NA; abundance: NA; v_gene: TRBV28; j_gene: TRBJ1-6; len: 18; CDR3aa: CASSFGEKDSNANSPLHF; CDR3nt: TGTGCCAGCAGTTTTGGGGAAAAGGACAGTAACGCCAATTCACCCCTCCACTTT
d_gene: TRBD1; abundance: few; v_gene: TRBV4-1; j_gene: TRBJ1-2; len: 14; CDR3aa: CASSQVGTAYGYTF; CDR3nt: TGCGCCAGCAGCCAAGTCGGGACAGCCTATGGCTACACCTTC
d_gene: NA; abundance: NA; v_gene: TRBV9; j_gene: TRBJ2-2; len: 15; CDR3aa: CASSVGPRNTGELFF; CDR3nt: TGTGCCAGCAGCGTAGGGCCCAGGAACACCGGGGAGCTGTTTTTT
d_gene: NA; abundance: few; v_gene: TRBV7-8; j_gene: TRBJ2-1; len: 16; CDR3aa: CASSGEPSLTYNEQFF; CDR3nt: TGTGCCAGCAGCGGGGAGCCCTCCTTAACCTACAATGAGCAGTTCTTC
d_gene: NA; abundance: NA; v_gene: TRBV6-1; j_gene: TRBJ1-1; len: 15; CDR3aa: CASSEALYGTTEAFF; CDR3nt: TGTGCCAGCAGTGAAGCGCTCTACGGGACAACTGAAGCTTTCTTT
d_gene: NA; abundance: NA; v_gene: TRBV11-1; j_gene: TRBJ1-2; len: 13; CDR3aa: CASSSTLGFGYTF; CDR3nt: TGTGCCAGCAGCTCGACCCTAGGTTTTGGCTACACCTTC
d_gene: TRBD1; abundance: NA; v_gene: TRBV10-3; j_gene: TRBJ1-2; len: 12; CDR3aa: CAIRGQGYGYTF; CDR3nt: TGTGCCATCAGGGGACAGGGCTATGGCTACACCTTC
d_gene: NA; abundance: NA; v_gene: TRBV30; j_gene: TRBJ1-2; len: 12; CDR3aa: CAWSPQVYGYTF; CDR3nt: TGTGCCTGGAGTCCGCAGGTCTATGGCTACACCTTC